The 12 T cell receptor beta chains presented below share a single source sample, sequenced in a study of CD8 T cells in ankylosing spondylitis. TCRdb redid the calling of the 5' RACE reads with MiXCR, one entry per CDR3 protein. The table includes 120,000 or so distinct CDR3 sequences, approximately 15% detected once. The sequenced sample was blood, either unsorted or a sorted T cell fraction (not recorded which). The receptors derive from a female donor with ankylosing spondylitis or in good health (not recorded which).

This clonotype was observed at least ten times. This chain joins TRBV6-1 and TRBJ2-7, with a possible D match to TRBD2 (6 bases). Germline V gene data show CDR1 as MNHNS and CDR2 as SASEGT. The V gene lost 6 bases and the J gene lost 6 bases, with 18 bases spanning the gap. The CDR3 extends over 14 amino acids. The chain's CDR3 is CASRRGTHGGEQYF. The CDR3 coding sequence is TGTGCCAGCAGGCGCGGGACTCACGGGGGCGAGCAGTACTTC.

This clonotype showed up just a few times. This chain uses TRBV20-1 with TRBJ1-2; weak D call: TRBD1 (5 bases). V shed 6 bases and J shed 6 bases, with 11 bases lying between them. Germline V gene lookup returns CDR1 DFQATT and CDR2 SNEGSKA (reference sequence). The CDR3 covers 11 residues. As DNA, the CDR3 is TGCAGTGCAGCGGGGGGTAATGGCTACACCTTC. Translation gives CSAAGGNGYTF.

The chain joins TRBV6-1 to TRBJ2-7; TRBD2 agrees at 7 bases. CDR3 length: 17 residues. Germline-derived CDR1 and CDR2 are MNHNS and SASEGT. The junction had 14 bases not matched to a gene; V was cut back by 6 bases and J by 0 bases. In DNA, the CDR3 is TGTGCCAGCAGCCTCTTTCCCGGGACTAAGAGCTCCTACGAGCAGTACTTC. This sequence encodes CASSLFPGTKSSYEQYF.

This clonotype was observed many times. The chain couples TRBV10-2 to TRBJ1-4; D unresolved. Germline V lookup: CDR1 WSHSY, CDR2 SAAADI. The CDR3 length is 16 residues. V lost 7 bases and J 4 bases, leaving 19 bases between the germline ends. The CDR3 sequence: CASTPRSELYNEKLFF. The CDR3 nucleotides read TGCGCCAGCACCCCGCGCTCTGAGTTGTATAATGAAAAACTGTTTTTT.

The chain has TRBV7-9 and TRBJ1-5, with D unclear. The CDR3 loop spans 15 amino acids. CDR1 is SEHNR and CDR2 is FQNEAQ in the germline V gene (reference sequence). The V end was cut by 0 bases, the J end by 3 bases, with 9 bases between. The CDR3 protein is CASSLALGNNQPQHF. The CDR3 DNA sequence: TGTGCCAGCAGCTTAGCGCTTGGTAACAATCAGCCCCAGCATTTT.

This clonotype has only a few counts. The chain combines TRBV30 with TRBJ2-7; 9 bases match TRBD2. With 3 bases clipped from V and 2 bases from J, the junction kept 11 bases outside the gene matches. The CDR3 sequence is 16 residues long. CDR1 and CDR2 from the germline V gene are GTSNPN and SVGIG (reference sequence). CDR3 DNA sequence: TGTGCCTGGAGGCAAGCGGGAGGTCTTATTGCCTACGAGCAGTACTTC. It is translated as CAWRQAGGLIAYEQYF.

In its sample, this clonotype was seen many times. The J gene is TRBJ1-2, the V gene TRBV24-1; D is uncertain. Between the trimmed V and J ends, which lost 2 bases and 2 bases, there was a span of 8 bases. Germline CDR1 KGHDR, CDR2 SFDVKD. There are 14 residues in the CDR3. In nucleotides, the CDR3 is TGTGCCACCAGTGATTCTGGAGCGAACTATGGCTACACCTTC. Protein sequence: CATSDSGANYGYTF.

This clonotype appeared a few times. The chain combines TRBV12-3 or TRBV12-4 with TRBJ2-1; D remains ambiguous. This CDR3 has 16 residues. V gave up 3 bases and J gave up 0 bases, with 12 bases separating them. CDR3 sequence reads: CASSFFDFPSYNEQFF. The CDR3 DNA follows: TGTGCCAGCAGTTTTTTCGATTTCCCCTCCTACAATGAGCAGTTCTTC.

In this sample, this clonotype turned up many times. This chain uses TRBV12-3 or TRBV12-4 with TRBJ1-2, with unresolved D. V lost 6 bases, J lost 1 base, and 9 bases lay in between. The CDR3 is 13 amino acids. The CDR3 DNA reads TGTGCCAGCAGGCCGGCAGATAACTATGGCTACACCTTC. This gives the protein CASRPADNYGYTF.

This clonotype was counted ten times or more. The chain recombines TRBV7-9 with TRBJ1-5; D possibly corresponds to TRBD1 (6 bases). The germline V gene has CDR1 SEHNR and CDR2 FQNEAQ (reference sequence). Between the trimmed V and J ends, which lost 5 bases and 3 bases, there was a span of 14 bases. This CDR3 is 15 amino acids long. This CDR3 reads CASSPQGKDNQPQHF. CDR3 in DNA: TGTGCCAGCAGCCCACAGGGAAAGGACAATCAGCCCCAGCATTTT.

In this sample, this clonotype turned up many times. The genes are TRBV27 and TRBJ1-6, with D uncertain. The CDR3 totals 17 residues. Germline CDR1 reads MNHEY; CDR2 reads SMNVEV (reference sequence). V was clipped by 0 bases and J by 7 bases, with 16 bases between them. CDR3: CASSLSPLWAGNSPLHF. Here the CDR3 DNA reads TGTGCCAGCAGTTTATCCCCCTTGTGGGCCGGGAATTCACCCCTCCACTTT.

This clonotype was recorded at least ten times. This chain uses TRBV29-1 with TRBJ2-2; D uncertain. The V gene lost 5 bases and the J gene lost 6 bases, with 16 bases spanning the gap. The germline V gene has CDR1 SQVTM and CDR2 ANQGSEA. The CDR3 runs to 14 residues. The CDR3 loop reads CSVRRPSTPGELFF. CDR3 in DNA: TGCAGCGTTAGGCGGCCTTCCACCCCCGGGGAGCTGTTTTTT.